The following is a TCR beta chain sequence with its context. The CDR3 has 13 residues. The germline V gene encodes CDR1 SGHDT and CDR2 YYEEEE. Trimming took off 2 bases at V and 1 base at J, with 6 bases between the two ends. Study processing details: How many nucleated cells were present was estimated from reference gene primer amplification. Libraries were prepared by immunoSEQ multiplex PCR; TCRdb keeps only in-frame clonotypes and omits some of them. For V, J and clone size, that table is used; D and trimming come from the DNA. This sample has some 190,000 clones, with 75% to 85% found just once. The sample is drawn from a study of blood T cell repertoires in COVID-19. Looking at the study overall: The United States, Italy and Spain supplied acute and convalescent COVID-19 samples. From T cells, B-cell-depleted T cells, or PBMCs came the material, which was cDNA or gDNA.

This receptor was obtained from a man aged 55 to 70 with acute or convalescent COVID-19. The chain uses TRBV5-6 and TRBJ1-2, with unresolved D. Sample: peripheral blood. CDR3 DNA: TGTGCCAGCAGCTTAAACAATAACTATGGCTACACCTTC. Its translation is CASSLNNNYGYTF.